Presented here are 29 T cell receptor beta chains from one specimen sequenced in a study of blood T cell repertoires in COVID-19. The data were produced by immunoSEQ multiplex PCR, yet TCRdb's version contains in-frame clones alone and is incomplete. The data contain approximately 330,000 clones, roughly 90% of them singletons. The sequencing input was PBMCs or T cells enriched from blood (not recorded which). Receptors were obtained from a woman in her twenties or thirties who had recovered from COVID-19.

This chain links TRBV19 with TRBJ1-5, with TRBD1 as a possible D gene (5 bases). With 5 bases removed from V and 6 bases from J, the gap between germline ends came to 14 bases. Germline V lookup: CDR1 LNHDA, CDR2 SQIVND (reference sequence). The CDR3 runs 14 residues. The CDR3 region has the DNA TGTGCCAGTAGTCGCGGGACCGAGAGTCAGCCCCAGCATTTT. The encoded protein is CASSRGTESQPQHF.

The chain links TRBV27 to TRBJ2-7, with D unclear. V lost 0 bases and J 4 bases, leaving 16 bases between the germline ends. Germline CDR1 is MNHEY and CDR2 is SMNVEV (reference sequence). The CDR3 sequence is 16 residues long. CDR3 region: CASSLSPSVPRYEQYF. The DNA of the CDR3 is TGTGCCAGCAGTTTATCCCCCAGCGTACCAAGATACGAGCAGTACTTC.

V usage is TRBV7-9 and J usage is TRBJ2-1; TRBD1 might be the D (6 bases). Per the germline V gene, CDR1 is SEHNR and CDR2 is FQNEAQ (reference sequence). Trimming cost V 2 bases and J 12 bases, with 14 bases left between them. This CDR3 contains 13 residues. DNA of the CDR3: TGTGCCAGCAGCTTACCAATAGGGGGTGGGCAGTTCTTC. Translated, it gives CASSLPIGGGQFF.

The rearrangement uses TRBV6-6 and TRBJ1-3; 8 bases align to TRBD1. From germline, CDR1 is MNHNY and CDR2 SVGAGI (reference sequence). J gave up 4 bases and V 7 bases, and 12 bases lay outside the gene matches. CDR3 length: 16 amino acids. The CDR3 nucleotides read TGTGCCAGCATCAGGCAGGGGGCAGTTTTAGGAAACACCATATATTTT. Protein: CASIRQGAVLGNTIYF.

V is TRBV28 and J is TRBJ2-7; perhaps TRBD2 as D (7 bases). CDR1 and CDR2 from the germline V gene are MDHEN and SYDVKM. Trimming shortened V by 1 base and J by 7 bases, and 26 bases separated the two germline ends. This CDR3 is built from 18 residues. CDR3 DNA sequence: TGTGCCAGCAGTTTATTCCTCCAGGGGCCCCTAGGGGGAGGGGAGCAGTACTTC. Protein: CASSLFLQGPLGGGEQYF.

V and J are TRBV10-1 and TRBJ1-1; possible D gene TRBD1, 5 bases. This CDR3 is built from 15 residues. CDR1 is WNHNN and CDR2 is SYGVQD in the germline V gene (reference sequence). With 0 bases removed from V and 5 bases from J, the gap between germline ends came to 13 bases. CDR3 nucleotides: TGCGCCAGCAGTGAGTCGGACACACGAAGGACTGAAGCTTTCTTT. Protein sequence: CASSESDTRRTEAFF.

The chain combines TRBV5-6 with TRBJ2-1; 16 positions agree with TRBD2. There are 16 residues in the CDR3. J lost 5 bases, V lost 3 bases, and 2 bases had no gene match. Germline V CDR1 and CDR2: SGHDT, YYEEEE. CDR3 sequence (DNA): TGTGCCAGCAGCTGGGGACTAGCGGGAGGGCACAATGAGCAGTTCTTC. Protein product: CASSWGLAGGHNEQFF.

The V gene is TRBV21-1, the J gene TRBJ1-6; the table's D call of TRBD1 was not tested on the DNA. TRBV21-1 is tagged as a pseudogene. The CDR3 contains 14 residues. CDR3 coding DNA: TGTGCCAGGCGCCGGGACACCGATAATTCACCCCTCCACTTT. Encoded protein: CARRRDTDNSPLHF.

CDR3 sequence reads: CASSLRPRASGHTQSTDTQYF. CDR3 DNA sequence: TGTGCCAGCAGCTTAAGGCCCCGGGCCAGCGGGCACACCCAAAGCACAGATACGCAGTATTTT. V usage is TRBV7-6 and J usage is TRBJ2-3, with TRBD2 as a possible D gene (6 bases). The CDR3 has 21 amino acids. Trimming cost V 2 bases and J 0 bases, with 27 bases left between them. The germline CDR1 and CDR2 sequences are SGHVS and FNYEAQ.

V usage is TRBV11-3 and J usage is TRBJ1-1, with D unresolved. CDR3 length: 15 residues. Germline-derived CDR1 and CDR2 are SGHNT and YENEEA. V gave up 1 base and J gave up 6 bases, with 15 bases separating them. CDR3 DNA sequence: TGTGCCAGCAGCTTAGGACTTGAGGGTGGCGCTGAAGCTTTCTTT. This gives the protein CASSLGLEGGAEAFF.

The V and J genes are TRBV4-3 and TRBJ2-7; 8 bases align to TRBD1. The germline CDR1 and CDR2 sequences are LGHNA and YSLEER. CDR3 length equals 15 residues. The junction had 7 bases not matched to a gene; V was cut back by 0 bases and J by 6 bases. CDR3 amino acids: CASSQEGQGYSEQYF. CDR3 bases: TGCGCCAGCAGCCAAGAAGGACAGGGTTATTCCGAGCAGTACTTC.

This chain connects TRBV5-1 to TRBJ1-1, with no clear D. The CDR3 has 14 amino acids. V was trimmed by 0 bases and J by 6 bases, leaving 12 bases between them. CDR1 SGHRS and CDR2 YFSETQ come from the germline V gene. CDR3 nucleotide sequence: TGCGCCAGCAGCTTGGATGTCTTATCCCCTGAAGCTTTCTTT. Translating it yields CASSLDVLSPEAFF.

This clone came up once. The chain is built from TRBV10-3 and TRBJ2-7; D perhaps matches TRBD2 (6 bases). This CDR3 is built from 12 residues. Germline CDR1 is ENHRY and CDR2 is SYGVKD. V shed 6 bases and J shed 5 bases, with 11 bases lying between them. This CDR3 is CAIRLASHEQYF. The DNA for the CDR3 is TGTGCCATCAGACTAGCCAGCCACGAGCAGTACTTC.

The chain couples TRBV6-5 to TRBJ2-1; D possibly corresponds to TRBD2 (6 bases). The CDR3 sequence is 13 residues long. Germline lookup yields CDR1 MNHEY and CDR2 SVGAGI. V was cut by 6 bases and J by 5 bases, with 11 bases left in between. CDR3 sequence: CASSRDLHNEQFF. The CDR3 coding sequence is TGTGCCAGCAGCAGGGACTTGCACAATGAGCAGTTCTTC.

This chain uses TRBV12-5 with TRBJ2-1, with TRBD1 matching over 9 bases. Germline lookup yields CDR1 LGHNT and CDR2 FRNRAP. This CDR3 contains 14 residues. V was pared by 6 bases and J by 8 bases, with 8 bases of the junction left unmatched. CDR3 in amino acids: CASGPGQGVYEQFF. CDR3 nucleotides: TGTGCTAGTGGGCCGGGACAGGGCGTTTATGAGCAGTTCTTC. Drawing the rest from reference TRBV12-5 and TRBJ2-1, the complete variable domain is DARVTQTPRHKVTEMGQEVTMRCQPILGHNTVFWYRQTMMQGLELLAYFRNRAPLDDSGMPKDRFSAEMPDATLATLKIQPSEPRDSAVYFCASGPGQGVYEQFFGPGTRLTVL.

The CDR3 is CASSLFPGRMNTEAFF. The CDR3 nucleotides are TGTGCCAGCAGCTTATTTCCAGGCCGCATGAACACTGAAGCTTTCTTT. This sequence joins TRBV7-9 and TRBJ1-1; D not certain. The CDR3 consists of 16 residues. Deletions cut 2 bases from V and 0 bases from J, with 13 bases between. Germline V gives CDR1 SEHNR, CDR2 FQNEAQ (reference sequence).

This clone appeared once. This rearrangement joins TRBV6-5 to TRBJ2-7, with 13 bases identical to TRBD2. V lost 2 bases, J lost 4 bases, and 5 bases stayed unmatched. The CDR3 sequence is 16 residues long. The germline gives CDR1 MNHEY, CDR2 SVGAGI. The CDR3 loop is CASSYTRTSGSYEQYF. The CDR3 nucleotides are TGTGCCAGCAGTTACACGCGGACTAGCGGGAGTTACGAGCAGTACTTC.

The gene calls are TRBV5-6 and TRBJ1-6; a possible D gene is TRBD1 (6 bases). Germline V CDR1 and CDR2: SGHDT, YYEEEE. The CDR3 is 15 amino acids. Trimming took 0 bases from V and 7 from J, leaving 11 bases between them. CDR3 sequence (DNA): TGTGCCAGCAGCTTGGGGGGGCAGGGAAATTCACCCCTCCACTTT. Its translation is CASSLGGQGNSPLHF.

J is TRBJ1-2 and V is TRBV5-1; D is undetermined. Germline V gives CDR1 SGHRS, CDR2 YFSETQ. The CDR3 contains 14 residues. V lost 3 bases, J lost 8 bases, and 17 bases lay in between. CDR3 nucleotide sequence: TGCGCCAGCAGCTCCGGGCGAACTCCGGGAGGCTACACCTTC. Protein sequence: CASSSGRTPGGYTF.

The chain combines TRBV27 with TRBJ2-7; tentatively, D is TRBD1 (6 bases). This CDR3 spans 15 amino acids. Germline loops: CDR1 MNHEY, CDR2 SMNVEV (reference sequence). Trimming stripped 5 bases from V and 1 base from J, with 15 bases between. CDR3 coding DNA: TGTGCCAGCAGTATCTTGGGGGCAGCATCCTACGAGCAGTACTTC. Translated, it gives CASSILGAASYEQYF.

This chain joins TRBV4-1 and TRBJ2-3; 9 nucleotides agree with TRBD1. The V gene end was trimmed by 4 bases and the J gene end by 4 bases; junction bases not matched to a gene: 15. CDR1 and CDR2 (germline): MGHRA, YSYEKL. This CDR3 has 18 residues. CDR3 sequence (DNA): TGCGCCAGCAGCCCTCAGGGGGGACAGGGATCGAAGGCAGATACGCAGTATTTT. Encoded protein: CASSPQGGQGSKADTQYF.

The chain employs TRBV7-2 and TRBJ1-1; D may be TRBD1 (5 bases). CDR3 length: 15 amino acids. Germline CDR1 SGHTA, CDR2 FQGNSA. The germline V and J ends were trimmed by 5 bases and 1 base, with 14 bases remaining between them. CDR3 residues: CASSPSFRANTEAFF. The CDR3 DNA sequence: TGTGCCAGCAGCCCTTCGTTCAGGGCGAACACTGAAGCTTTCTTT. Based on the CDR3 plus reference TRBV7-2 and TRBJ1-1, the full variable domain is GAGVSQSPSNKVTEKGKDVELRCDPISGHTALYWYRQSLGQGLEFLIYFQGNSAPDKSGLPSDRFSAERTGGSVSTLTIQRTQQEDSAVYLCASSPSFRANTEAFFGQGTRLTVV.

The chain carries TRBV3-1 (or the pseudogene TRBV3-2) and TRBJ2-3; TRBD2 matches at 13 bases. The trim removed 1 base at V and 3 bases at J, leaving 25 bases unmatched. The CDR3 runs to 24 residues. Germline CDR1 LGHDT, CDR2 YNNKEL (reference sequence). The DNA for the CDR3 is TGTGCCAGCAGCCAAGTTATCCACTTGGGACTAGCGGGAAGTTCCCATCGTTCAACAGATACGCAGTATTTT. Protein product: CASSQVIHLGLAGSSHRSTDTQYF.

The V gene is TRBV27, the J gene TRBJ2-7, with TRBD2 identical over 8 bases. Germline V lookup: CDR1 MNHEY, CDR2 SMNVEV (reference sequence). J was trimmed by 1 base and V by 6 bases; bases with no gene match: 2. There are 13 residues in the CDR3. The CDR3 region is CASSTSGSYEQYF. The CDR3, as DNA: TGTGCCAGCAGCACTAGCGGATCCTACGAGCAGTACTTC.

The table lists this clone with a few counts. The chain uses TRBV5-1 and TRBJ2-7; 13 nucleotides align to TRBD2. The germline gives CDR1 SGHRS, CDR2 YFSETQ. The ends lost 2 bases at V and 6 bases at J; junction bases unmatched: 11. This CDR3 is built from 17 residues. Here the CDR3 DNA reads TGCGCCAGCAGCTTTTCGCTTACTAGCGGGAGGGCCAGCGAGCAGTACTTC. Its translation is CASSFSLTSGRASEQYF.

As DNA, the CDR3 is TGCAGCGTTGAAGGGCGGCTAGCGGCAGGGTCTCCGTACAATGAGCAGTTCTTC. Translated, it gives CSVEGRLAAGSPYNEQFF. The chain links TRBV29-1 to TRBJ2-1, with 7 nucleotides matching TRBD2. V lost 1 base, J lost 4 bases, and 16 bases stayed unmatched. Germline lookup yields CDR1 SQVTM and CDR2 ANQGSEA. This CDR3 contains 18 residues.

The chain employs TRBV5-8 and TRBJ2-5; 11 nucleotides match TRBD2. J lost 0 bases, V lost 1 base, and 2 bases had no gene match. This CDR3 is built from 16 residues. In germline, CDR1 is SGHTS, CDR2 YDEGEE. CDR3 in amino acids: CASSLRTSGYQETQYF. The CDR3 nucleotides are TGTGCCAGCAGCTTGCGGACTAGCGGGTACCAAGAGACCCAGTACTTC.

CDR3: CASRGQGSSTNEKLFF. As DNA, the CDR3 is TGTGCCAGCAGAGGACAGGGTTCTTCGACTAATGAAAAACTGTTTTTT. V usage is TRBV27 and J usage is TRBJ1-4, with 8 nucleotides matching TRBD1. V lost 6 bases, J lost 2 bases, and 8 bases stayed unmatched. This CDR3 is 16 amino acids long. Germline V lookup: CDR1 MNHEY, CDR2 SMNVEV (reference sequence).

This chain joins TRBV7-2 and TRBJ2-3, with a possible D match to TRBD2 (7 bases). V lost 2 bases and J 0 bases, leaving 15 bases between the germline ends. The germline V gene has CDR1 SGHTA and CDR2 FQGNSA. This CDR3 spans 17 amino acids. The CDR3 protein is CASSLRGGAVSTDTQYF. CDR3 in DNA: TGTGCCAGCAGCTTAAGAGGGGGGGCCGTCAGCACAGATACGCAGTATTTT.